This section outlines one TCR beta chain sequence together with its context. Its specific antigen is unknown. No base qualities exist here, and no much larger clone lies one base off it. Via the germline V gene (reference sequence), CDR1 is SEHNR and CDR2 FQNEAQ. At the junction V is shortened by 5 bases and J by 0 bases, with 13 bases in between. The CDR3 covers 15 residues, taking in both the cysteine and the phenylalanine. Just the 45-base CDR3 DNA is kept, in frame starting at base 1. The data were taken from a study of response to subunit inactivated influenza vaccine listed by TCRdb under 2018. Some background on the complete study: The study used deep quantitative T cell receptor repertoire profiling to track responses to a trivalent subunit inactivated influenza vaccine.

Libraries were made using RT-PCR. This sample was sequenced with an Illumina HiSeq 2500. TCRdb itself trimmed the public reads at Q25 with fastp, ran MiXCR and retained productive beta chains. Rows merge per CDR3 protein into single entries with the most common DNA and genes. Present in this sample are around 580,000 distinct CDR3 sequences, around 15% of which were seen just once. The biggest ten clones account for 11% of the sample. Results and caveats for the whole study, not just this receptor: According to the authors, only a limited number of new T cells may be recruited by each seasonal influenza vaccination.

The origin of this receptor is a man over 45 who received an inactivated influenza vaccine. Donor details come from another sample of the same person, matched by shared clones. The rearrangement combines TRBV7-9 with TRBJ1-1; matching of 5 bases hints at TRBD1 as the D gene. Sequenced material: PBMCs from blood, taken roughly 12 days after vaccination. CDR3 reads: CASSPQGVVNTEAFF. The sequenced DNA is TGTGCCAGCAGCCCCCAGGGTGTTGTGAACACTGAAGCTTTCTTT.